One sample yielded the 12 T cell receptor beta chains listed below, sequenced in a study of blood T cell repertoires in COVID-19. Method: immunoSEQ multiplex PCR; TCRdb's copy keeps in-frame clones and lacks some. The repertoire holds some 120,000 clones, with around 86% as singletons. Sample: peripheral blood. The receptors come from a human donor in a cohort sampled during active COVID-19.

The chain employs TRBV6-6 and TRBJ2-5, with 8 bases identical to TRBD2. CDR1 and CDR2 (germline): MNHNY, SVGAGI (reference sequence). The CDR3 loop spans 14 amino acids. The ends lost 4 bases at V and 3 bases at J; junction bases unmatched: 4. CDR3 in DNA: TGTGCCAGCAGTTCACTAGCGGACAAAGAGACCCAGTACTTC. This codes for CASSSLADKETQYF.

V and J are TRBV5-1 and TRBJ2-1; 10 nucleotides align to TRBD1. Germline assignment: CDR1 SGHRS and CDR2 YFSETQ. V lost 6 bases and J lost 0; bases outside the gene matches: 21. CDR3 size: 21 residues. As DNA, the CDR3 is TGCGCCAGCAACCAGGCCAACCCCGGGACAGGGGTGGGGAACTCCTACAATGAGCAGTTCTTC. Its translation is CASNQANPGTGVGNSYNEQFF.

CDR3 sequence (DNA): TGCGCCAGCAGCAGGGGACTGGAAAACACTGAAGCTTTCTTT. Translating gives CASSRGLENTEAFF. The V call is TRBV5-1, the J call TRBJ1-1; possible D gene TRBD1, 5 bases. The CDR3 spans 14 residues. The V gene lost 4 bases and the J gene lost 2 bases, with 12 bases spanning the gap. The germline V gene encodes CDR1 SGHRS and CDR2 YFSETQ.

The CDR3 region has the DNA TGTGCCAGCAGTTTCGTGGGCCTCCCCCTCCACTTT. It codes for CASSFVGLPLHF. This sequence joins TRBV28 and TRBJ1-6; D remains unclear. Germline CDR1 and CDR2: MDHEN and SYDVKM. This CDR3 is built from 12 residues. V shed 3 bases and J shed 13 bases, with 10 bases lying between them.

The rearrangement joins TRBV29-1 to TRBJ1-1, with D unresolved. Per the germline V gene, CDR1 is SQVTM and CDR2 is ANQGSEA. V was cut by 3 bases and J by 0 bases, with 14 bases left in between. The CDR3 consists of 15 residues. The CDR3, as DNA: TGCAGCGTTGAGCTAAAACAGAAAATGAACACTGAAGCTTTCTTT. Encoded protein: CSVELKQKMNTEAFF.

This chain connects TRBV6-5 to TRBJ2-4, with D possibly being TRBD1 (6 bases). The CDR3 spans 15 residues. Germline CDR1 is MNHEY and CDR2 is SVGAGI. V shed 3 bases and J shed 1 base, with 10 bases lying between them. CDR3 sequence: CASSYSRGAKNIQYF. CDR3 bases: TGTGCCAGCAGTTATTCTAGGGGGGCCAAAAACATTCAGTACTTC.

The chain carries TRBV24-1 and TRBJ2-5, with TRBD1 as a possible D gene (6 bases). Germline CDR1 reads KGHDR; CDR2 reads SFDVKD. The V and J ends lost 4 bases and 4 bases respectively, with 15 bases between them. The CDR3 sequence is 15 residues long. CDR3 sequence (DNA): TGTGCCACCAGTGACCCGGACAGTGCGACAGAGACCCAGTACTTC. The encoded protein is CATSDPDSATETQYF.

The rearrangement joins TRBV5-1 to TRBJ2-2, with D possibly being TRBD1 (5 bases). This CDR3 region has 13 residues. CDR1 is SGHRS and CDR2 is YFSETQ in the germline V gene. Trimming removed 4 bases at V and 5 bases at J, with 9 bases between. Here the CDR3 reads CASSAQGTGELFF. For the CDR3, the DNA is TGCGCCAGCAGCGCTCAGGGAACCGGGGAGCTGTTTTTT.

The chain links TRBV14 to TRBJ2-3; D is possibly TRBD2 (6 bases). V lost 5 bases and J 0 bases, leaving 12 bases between the germline ends. Germline V gene data show CDR1 as SGHDN and CDR2 as FVKESK. This CDR3 region has 15 residues. The CDR3 DNA is TGTGCCAGCAGCTTCGGGACTCGCAGCACAGATACGCAGTATTTT. It is translated as CASSFGTRSTDTQYF.

This clone was counted once. The chain is built from TRBV9 and TRBJ2-7, with 10 bases that match TRBD2. The V gene end was trimmed by 0 bases and the J gene end by 3 bases; junction bases not matched to a gene: 3. CDR1 is SGDLS and CDR2 is YYNGEE in the germline V gene. This CDR3 has 15 amino acids. CDR3 amino acids: CASSVASGSIYEQYF. DNA for the CDR3: TGTGCCAGCAGCGTAGCTAGCGGGAGTATCTACGAGCAGTACTTC.

V usage is TRBV4-1 and J usage is TRBJ2-1; 7 bases match TRBD2. The CDR3 runs to 17 residues. V trimming: 2 bases; J trimming: 0 bases; junction bases outside the gene matches: 7. Looked up from germline, CDR1 is MGHRA and CDR2 is YSYEKL. The DNA of the CDR3 is TGCGCCAGCAGCCAATCGAGCGGGACTCTCTCCTACAATGAGCAGTTCTTC. As protein: CASSQSSGTLSYNEQFF.

The CDR3, as DNA: TGCGCCAGCAGCCAAGGGGGGGGATCACCCCTCCACTTT. Translation gives CASSQGGGSPLHF. The rearrangement uses TRBV4-3 and TRBJ1-6; D is possibly TRBD1 (5 bases). Trimming removed 1 base from V and 10 bases from J, with 8 bases in between. The CDR3 runs to 13 residues. Germline CDR1 is LGHNA and CDR2 is YSLEER.